A selection of T cell receptor beta chains follows, all from one sample in a study of T cell changes during pregnancy in multiple sclerosis. Some clones are missing from TCRdb's copy, which holds only in-frame ones; the method was immunoSEQ multiplex PCR. There are about 100,000 clones in the sample; about nine tenths occur only once, and less than 2% lies in the top ten. The source material was peripheral blood, sampled after pregnancy. Receptors were obtained from a female donor with multiple sclerosis, enrolled in a pregnancy study. Each CDR3 is given with its conserved first and last residue.

V gene,J gene,CDR3 protein
TRBV7-2,TRBJ1-6,CASSGGQYNSPLHF
TRBV5-1,TRBJ2-3,CASSSTGEEYF
TRBV7-9,TRBJ1-2,CASSFAGANYGYTF
TRBV27,TRBJ2-7,CASSLRRMTRGVSQYEQYF
TRBV30,TRBJ1-1,CAWSEVVGGTEAFF
TRBV6-1,TRBJ1-1,CASPRAGTESSEAFF
TRBV18,TRBJ2-2,CASSPHDLAGNTGELFF
TRBV5-1,TRBJ2-7,CASSFPTENEQYF
TRBV10-3,TRBJ2-5,CAISEQGSQETQYF
TRBV6-5,TRBJ1-2,CASSRDRGLEGYTF
TRBV11-3,TRBJ2-7,CASSEGQGLSYEQYF
TRBV9,TRBJ2-1,CASSFRVQGSSYNEQFF
TRBV7-6,TRBJ2-2,CASSLGLVGTGELFF
TRBV6-5,TRBJ2-3,CASSHTDTQYF
TRBV6-5,TRBJ2-7,CASSYGLAGIYEQYF
TRBV2,TRBJ1-5,CASRPDGGWTPQHF
TRBV2,TRBJ1-1,CASSEARGVGEAFF
TRBV7-9,TRBJ2-7,CASSTPGQLYEQYF
TRBV7-2,TRBJ2-7,CASSLYGGTYEQYF
TRBV7-8,TRBJ2-7,CASSSRDRFHKKQYF
TRBV9,TRBJ1-3,CASSVASQGARGNTIYF
TRBV9,TRBJ2-7,CASSVEQEGYEQYF
TRBV5-1,TRBJ2-7,CASRLTTGQGDHEQYF
TRBV5-1,TRBJ2-1,CASSSGQTLNEQFF
TRBV27,TRBJ2-1,CASSLSTPRVPNEQFF
TRBV5-6,TRBJ2-5,CASSLVVQETQYF
TRBV5-1,TRBJ2-7,CASSPAEDRGNYEQYF
TRBV28,TRBJ2-7,CASRSRRVGETYEQYF
TRBV28,TRBJ1-5,CASSLLTGKGNQPQHF
TRBV7-2,TRBJ1-2,CASSPDPGIYGYTF
TRBV29-1,TRBJ2-5,CSVGDSAETQYF
TRBV5-1,TRBJ1-2,CASSWETGGASGYTF
TRBV28,TRBJ2-3,CAIEDSRTDTQYF
TRBV20-1,TRBJ2-1,CSAPTRNEQFF
TRBV4-3,TRBJ2-3,CASSPGTSGYTDTQYF
TRBV15,TRBJ2-7,CATSRDPGGSYEQYF
TRBV4-3,TRBJ1-2,CASSQEDRDYTF
TRBV19,TRBJ1-2,CASRVTGGYGYTF
TRBV18,TRBJ2-2,CASSRREVNTGELFF
TRBV10-3,TRBJ2-7,CAISGSSYEQYF
TRBV7-2,TRBJ2-1,CASSLVSGSVSVEQFF